A selection of T cell receptor beta chains follows, all from one sample in a study of identical twins. TCRdb used MiXCR to reprocess the 5' RACE reads, holding one entry per CDR3 protein. The table lists roughly 280,000 distinct CDR3 sequences, just under 9.5% of them singletons, with 5.5% to 9% in the top ten. The sample was also linked to a second study, of yellow fever vaccine responses in identical twins.

Sequencing input: CD8+ T cells sorted from blood. These receptors came from a woman aged 18-30 years in good health. CDR3s include the opening cysteine and the closing phenylalanine or tryptophan. A D gene is named only where the DNA matches it firmly. Expanded clones get a size class; other rows say once, few or many, or leave the size out.

J: TRBJ2-7
D: TRBD1
V: TRBV20-1
size: .
DNA: TGCAGTGCTCTAGGACAGGGTTGGCCCTACGAGCAGTACTTC
CDR3: CSALGQGWPYEQYF

J: TRBJ2-4
D: TRBD2
V: TRBV10-3
size: many
DNA: TGTGCCATCGGGGGGGGACTAGAAAACATTCAGTACTTC
CDR3: CAIGGGLENIQYF

J: TRBJ2-3
D: TRBD1
V: TRBV10-3
size: many
DNA: TGTGCCATCAGTGAGTCCAGACAGGGCCGCTCGGATACGCAGTATTTT
CDR3: CAISESRQGRSDTQYF

J: TRBJ1-1
D: .
V: TRBV28
size: .
DNA: TGTGCCAGCAGTTTTTGGCGTGACACTGAAGCTTTCTTT
CDR3: CASSFWRDTEAFF

J: TRBJ2-5
D: TRBD2
V: TRBV10-3
size: .
DNA: TGTGCCATCAGTGAGCTGGTAGCGGGGGAGGGGGAGACCCAGTACTTC
CDR3: CAISELVAGEGETQYF

J: TRBJ2-3
D: .
V: TRBV20-1
size: few
DNA: TGCAGTGCTAGTGGCTCCGGCAGCTACACAGATACGCAGTATTTT
CDR3: CSASGSGSYTDTQYF

J: TRBJ2-5
D: TRBD2
V: TRBV7-8
size: many
DNA: TGTGCCAGCAGCTTAACCCCGGGACTAGCGGGAGAAGAGACCCAGTACTTC
CDR3: CASSLTPGLAGEETQYF

J: TRBJ2-7
D: TRBD1
V: TRBV20-1
size: many
DNA: TGCAGTGCTAGAGGGGACAGCTACGAGCAGTACTTC
CDR3: CSARGDSYEQYF

J: TRBJ2-7
D: TRBD1
V: TRBV19
size: .
DNA: TGTGCCAGTAGTATATTCGCCTTCGGGACAGGGGCATACGAGCAGTACTTC
CDR3: CASSIFAFGTGAYEQYF

J: TRBJ2-7
D: TRBD1
V: TRBV11-2
size: .
DNA: TGTGCCAGCAGCCCATACCCGGGACAGGCGGCCTACGAGCAGTACTTC
CDR3: CASSPYPGQAAYEQYF

J: TRBJ2-7
D: .
V: TRBV16
size: many
DNA: TGTGCCAGCAGCCAATCAGGGACCTACGAGCAGTACTTC
CDR3: CASSQSGTYEQYF

J: TRBJ2-3
D: TRBD1
V: TRBV24-1
size: .
DNA: TGTGCCACCAGTGACACAGGGGATTCCACAGATACGCAGTATTTT
CDR3: CATSDTGDSTDTQYF

J: TRBJ1-1
D: .
V: TRBV29-1
size: .
DNA: TGCAGCGTTGCCCCGGGACACACTGAAGCTTTCTTT
CDR3: CSVAPGHTEAFF

J: TRBJ1-4
D: .
V: TRBV10-3
size: .
DNA: TGTGCCATCATGGACAGAGCTAATGAAAAACTGTTTTTT
CDR3: CAIMDRANEKLFF

J: TRBJ2-2
D: .
V: TRBV20-1
size: few
DNA: TGCAGTGCTAGAGATCGAGGGCTAGCGCCGAACACCGGGGAGCTGTTTTTT
CDR3: CSARDRGLAPNTGELFF

J: TRBJ2-5
D: TRBD2
V: TRBV4-3
size: .
DNA: TGCGCCAGCAGCCAAGATTTTTCTCGGGGAGGGCGAAACCAAGAGACCCAGTACTTC
CDR3: CASSQDFSRGGRNQETQYF

J: TRBJ2-7
D: TRBD2
V: TRBV4-1
size: .
DNA: TGCGCCAGCAGCCTCTCCTTTACAGGTCTAGCGGCTTACGAGCAGTACTTC
CDR3: CASSLSFTGLAAYEQYF

J: TRBJ1-1
D: .
V: TRBV4-1
size: many
DNA: TGCGCCAGCAGCCAAGATATCGCACAGCCGATGAACACTGAAGCTTTCTTT
CDR3: CASSQDIAQPMNTEAFF

J: TRBJ2-7
D: .
V: TRBV24-1
size: many
DNA: TGTGCCACCAGTGATACGGCAGGGCCACACTACGAGCAGTACTTC
CDR3: CATSDTAGPHYEQYF

J: TRBJ2-7
D: .
V: TRBV4-1
size: few
DNA: TGCGCCAGCAGCCAAGAATTCCGGACCACTACGCCGCAGTACTTC
CDR3: CASSQEFRTTTPQYF

J: TRBJ2-3
D: .
V: TRBV30
size: many
DNA: TGTGCCTGGATTGCAGAGAACACAGATACGCAGTATTTT
CDR3: CAWIAENTDTQYF

J: TRBJ1-6
D: .
V: TRBV7-8
size: many
DNA: TGTGCCAGCAGCTTAGATTGGTTCTCTCCCTCACCCCTCCACTTT
CDR3: CASSLDWFSPSPLHF

J: TRBJ2-1
D: .
V: TRBV9
size: few
DNA: TGTGCCAGCAGCGTAGACCGAACGGGTGGCGAGCAGTTCTTC
CDR3: CASSVDRTGGEQFF

J: TRBJ1-1
D: TRBD1
V: TRBV4-2
size: few
DNA: TGTGCCAGCAGACAACAGGGGGCTGAAGCTTTCTTT
CDR3: CASRQQGAEAFF

J: TRBJ2-1
D: TRBD2
V: TRBV7-9
size: .
DNA: TGTGCCAGCAGCCCGAAGCGGGAGCTCTACAATGAGCAGTTCTTC
CDR3: CASSPKRELYNEQFF

J: TRBJ2-2
D: .
V: TRBV6-5
size: .
DNA: TGTGCCAGCAGTTACTCTCCGGGGGCGAACACCGGGGAGCTGTTTTTT
CDR3: CASSYSPGANTGELFF

J: TRBJ2-1
D: TRBD2
V: TRBV4-2
size: many
DNA: TGTGCCAGCAGCCAGACCGGGACTAGCGGATACAATGAGCAGTTCTTC
CDR3: CASSQTGTSGYNEQFF

J: TRBJ1-3
D: .
V: TRBV27
size: .
DNA: TGTGCCAGCAGTCAGAACGATGGATCTGGAAACACCATATATTTT
CDR3: CASSQNDGSGNTIYF

J: TRBJ2-7
D: .
V: TRBV20-1
size: .
DNA: TGCAGCCAACCGGGGGGACAGGTAGGGGACGAGCAGTACTTC
CDR3: CSQPGGQVGDEQYF

J: TRBJ2-2
D: TRBD2
V: TRBV7-9
size: few
DNA: TGTGCCAGCACCGACGAGCTAGCGGCGAACACCGGGGAGCTGTTTTTT
CDR3: CASTDELAANTGELFF

J: TRBJ2-5
D: .
V: TRBV24-1
size: many
DNA: TGTGCCACCAGTGATTTGTGGGAGGATTCGGAGACCCAGTACTTC
CDR3: CATSDLWEDSETQYF

J: TRBJ2-1
D: TRBD2
V: TRBV29-1
size: few
DNA: TGCAGCGTGCCTAGCGGGGGGTATGAGCAGTTCTTC
CDR3: CSVPSGGYEQFF

J: TRBJ2-7
D: TRBD1
V: TRBV7-2
size: few
DNA: TGTGCCAGCAGTTTCGCATCCGGGACAGGGGCCGACGAGCAGTACTTC
CDR3: CASSFASGTGADEQYF